This TCR beta chain was observed in a study of ipilimumab plus nivolumab after autologous stem cell transplantation. Starting 14 to 28 days after autologous transplant, ipilimumab 1 mg/kg was given. Method: immunoSEQ multiplex PCR; TCRdb's copy keeps in-frame clones and lacks some. The data show some 46,000 clones, with roughly 90% seen just once and about 0.88% held by the top ten. CDR1 is MNHNS, CDR2 SASEGT, per germline. This CDR3 comprises 14 residues. The sequence came from a male donor with multiple myeloma. The chain has TRBV6-1 and TRBJ2-5, with D unclear. The end of the DNA aligns better with TRBJ2-7, so the J call may be wrong. The sample was PBMCs, taken in a trial of ipilimumab plus nivolumab as post-transplant consolidation. CDR3 protein: CASSDSPPIFEQYF. Here the CDR3 DNA reads TGTGCCAGCAGTGACTCCCCTCCTATCTTCGAGCAGTACTTC.